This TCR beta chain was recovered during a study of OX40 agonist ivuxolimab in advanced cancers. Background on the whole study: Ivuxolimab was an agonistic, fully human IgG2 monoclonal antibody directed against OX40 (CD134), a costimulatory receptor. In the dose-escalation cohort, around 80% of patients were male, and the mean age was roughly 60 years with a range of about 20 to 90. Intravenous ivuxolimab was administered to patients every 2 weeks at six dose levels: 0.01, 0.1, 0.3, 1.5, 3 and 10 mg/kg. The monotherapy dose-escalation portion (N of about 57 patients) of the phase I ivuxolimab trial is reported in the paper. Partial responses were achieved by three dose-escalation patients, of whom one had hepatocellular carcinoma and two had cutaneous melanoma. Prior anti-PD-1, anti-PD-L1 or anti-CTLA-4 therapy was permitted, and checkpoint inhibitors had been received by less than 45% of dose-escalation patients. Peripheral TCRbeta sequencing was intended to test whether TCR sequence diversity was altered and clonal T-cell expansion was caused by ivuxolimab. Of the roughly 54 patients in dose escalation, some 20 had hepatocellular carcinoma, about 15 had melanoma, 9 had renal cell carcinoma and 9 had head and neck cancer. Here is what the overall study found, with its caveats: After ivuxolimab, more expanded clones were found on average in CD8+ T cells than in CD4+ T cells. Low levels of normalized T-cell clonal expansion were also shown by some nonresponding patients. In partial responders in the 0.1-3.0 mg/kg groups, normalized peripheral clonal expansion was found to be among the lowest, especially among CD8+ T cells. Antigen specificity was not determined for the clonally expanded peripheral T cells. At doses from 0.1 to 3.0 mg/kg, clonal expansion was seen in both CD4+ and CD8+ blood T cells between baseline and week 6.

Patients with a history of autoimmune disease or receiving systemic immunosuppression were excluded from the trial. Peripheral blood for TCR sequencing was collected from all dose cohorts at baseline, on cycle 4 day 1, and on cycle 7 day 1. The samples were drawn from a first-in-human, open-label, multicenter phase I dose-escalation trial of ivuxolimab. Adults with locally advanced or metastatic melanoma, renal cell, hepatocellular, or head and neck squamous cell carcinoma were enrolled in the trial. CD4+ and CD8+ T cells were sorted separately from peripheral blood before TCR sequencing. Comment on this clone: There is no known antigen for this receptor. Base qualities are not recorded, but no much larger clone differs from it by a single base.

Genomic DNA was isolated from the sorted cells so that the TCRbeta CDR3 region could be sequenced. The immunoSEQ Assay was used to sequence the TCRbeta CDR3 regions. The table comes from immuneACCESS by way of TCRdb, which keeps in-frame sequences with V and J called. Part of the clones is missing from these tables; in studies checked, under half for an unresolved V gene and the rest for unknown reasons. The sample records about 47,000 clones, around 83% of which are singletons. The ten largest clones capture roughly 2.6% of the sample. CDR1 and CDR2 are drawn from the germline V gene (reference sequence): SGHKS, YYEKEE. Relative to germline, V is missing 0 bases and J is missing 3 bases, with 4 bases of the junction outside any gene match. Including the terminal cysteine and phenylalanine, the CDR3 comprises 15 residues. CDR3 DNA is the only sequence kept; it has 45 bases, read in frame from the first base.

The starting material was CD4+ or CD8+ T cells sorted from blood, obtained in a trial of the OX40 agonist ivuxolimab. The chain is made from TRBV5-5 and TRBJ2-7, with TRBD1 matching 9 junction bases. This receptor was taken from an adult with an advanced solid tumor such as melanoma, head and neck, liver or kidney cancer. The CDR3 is CASSLAQGQGYEQYF. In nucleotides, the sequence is TGTGCCAGCAGCTTGGCCCAGGGACAGGGCTACGAGCAGTACTTC.